The rows below give T cell receptor beta chains drawn from one sample of a study of beta chain features in type 1 diabetes. Profiled with immunoSEQ multiplex PCR; TCRdb holds only in-frame clones, not every one. Here the sample spans about 110,000 clones, approximately 39% being singletons. Sequencing was performed on stem cell memory CD4+ T cells from blood. Source of these receptors: a woman under 30 in good health. CDR3s include the opening cysteine and the closing phenylalanine or tryptophan. Expanded clones get a size class; other rows say once, few or many, or leave the size out.

J: TRBJ2-1; V: TRBV4-3; size: NA; CDR3: CASSQDRAGGMYWDNEQFF
J: TRBJ1-5; V: TRBV10-3; size: NA; CDR3: CAISGQGNQPQHF
J: TRBJ2-4; V: TRBV7-2; size: NA; CDR3: CASSSYQGAKNIQYF
J: TRBJ2-1; V: TRBV11-2; size: few; CDR3: CASSLSERLGYNEQFF
J: TRBJ2-6; V: TRBV5-4; size: NA; CDR3: CASSLKLLSGANVLTF
J: TRBJ2-3; V: TRBV2; size: NA; CDR3: CASSQPLAGAGDTQYF
J: TRBJ2-7; V: TRBV5-1; size: NA; CDR3: CASSLGQGAEGQYF
J: TRBJ2-5; V: TRBV29-1; size: NA; CDR3: CSVVWWESKFKETQYF
J: TRBJ2-1; V: TRBV6-5; size: NA; CDR3: CASRVSGRANEQFF
J: TRBJ2-5; V: TRBV28; size: NA; CDR3: CASSSAGQGVGKTQYF
J: TRBJ2-7; V: TRBV7-2; size: NA; CDR3: CASSRAAGGTYEQYF
J: TRBJ2-3; V: TRBV5-1; size: NA; CDR3: CASSFGGASTDTQYF
J: TRBJ2-3; V: TRBV30; size: NA; CDR3: CAWSVRGGDTQYF
J: TRBJ1-4; V: TRBV6-6; size: few; CDR3: CASSYYRDWGEKLFF
J: TRBJ2-3; V: TRBV30; size: few; CDR3: CVFSTGLAGDTQYF
J: TRBJ2-5; V: TRBV28; size: NA; CDR3: CAVGREVFQETQYF
J: TRBJ2-3; V: TRBV5-1; size: NA; CDR3: CASRAGATDTQYF
J: TRBJ1-2; V: TRBV28; size: NA; CDR3: CASSSPAGQGFRGGYTF
J: TRBJ2-7; V: TRBV5-1; size: NA; CDR3: CASSLGPRGQTYEQYF
J: TRBJ2-2; V: TRBV19; size: NA; CDR3: CASNFYPGELFF
J: TRBJ2-2; V: TRBV7-6; size: NA; CDR3: CASSLLAGGLNTGELFF
J: TRBJ2-1; V: TRBV18; size: NA; CDR3: CASSPQISSYNEQFF
J: TRBJ2-7; V: TRBV5-6; size: NA; CDR3: CASSLGQGSAFPPYEQYF
J: TRBJ2-7; V: TRBV4-1; size: few; CDR3: CASSQGASGSAYEQYF
J: TRBJ1-2; V: TRBV18; size: few; CDR3: CASSPISGVQNGYTF
J: TRBJ1-1; V: TRBV7-9; size: NA; CDR3: CASTIQQGRGTEAFF
J: TRBJ2-3; V: TRBV15; size: NA; CDR3: CATSRGQGQDTQYF
J: TRBJ1-1; V: TRBV2; size: few; CDR3: CASSETRLNTEAFF
J: TRBJ2-3; V: TRBV11-1; size: NA; CDR3: CASSLDGRGTDTQYF
J: TRBJ2-5; V: TRBV11-3; size: NA; CDR3: CASSFSGNRETQYF
J: TRBJ1-5; V: TRBV7-9; size: few; CDR3: CASSQAAGNQPQHF
J: TRBJ2-2; V: TRBV13; size: few; CDR3: CASSPTGVTGELFF
J: TRBJ2-3; V: TRBV10-1; size: NA; CDR3: CASSVGGSTDTQYF
J: TRBJ2-3; V: TRBV4-3; size: NA; CDR3: CASSQLFRGVASTDTQYF
J: TRBJ2-1; V: TRBV4-1; size: NA; CDR3: CASSHHLAGAVYNEQFF
J: TRBJ2-2; V: TRBV7-2; size: few; CDR3: CASSLKAGNTGELFF
J: TRBJ2-6; V: TRBV27; size: NA; CDR3: CASRQTGTGANVLTF